These 22 T cell receptor beta chains were all obtained from the same sample, sequenced in a study of blood T cell repertoires in COVID-19. Some clones are missing from TCRdb's copy, which holds only in-frame ones; the method was immunoSEQ multiplex PCR. The sample has under 200,000 clones, 70% to 80% seen once. What was sequenced was peripheral blood. These receptors came from a woman between 35 and 50 years old with COVID-19, enrolled during active disease.

The rearrangement links TRBV7-2 to TRBJ2-7, with D unresolved. The CDR3 sequence is 12 residues long. Germline V gene lookup returns CDR1 SGHTA and CDR2 FQGNSA. Trimming pared 4 bases from V and 3 bases from J, leaving 7 bases between. Here the CDR3 DNA reads TGTGCCAGCAGCTACGGTATCTACGAGCAGTACTTC. Its protein product is CASSYGIYEQYF.

V is TRBV6-5 and J is TRBJ2-7; the D is unclear. V gave up 6 bases and J gave up 2 bases, with 17 bases separating them. Per germline, CDR1 MNHEY and CDR2 SVGAGI. This CDR3 has 15 amino acids. The CDR3 nucleotides read TGTGCCAGCAGACCTTCTTACTTCGCACCCTACGAGCAGTACTTC. Encoded protein: CASRPSYFAPYEQYF.

V and J are TRBV11-3 and TRBJ2-3, with TRBD1 matching 9 bases. Germline assignment: CDR1 SGHNT and CDR2 YENEEA. The CDR3 extends over 15 amino acids. The V gene end was trimmed by 4 bases and the J gene end by 5 bases; junction bases not matched to a gene: 7. The CDR3 DNA is TGTGCCAGCAGCTCTAACAGGGGGCGCGGAGATACGCAGTATTTT. This codes for CASSSNRGRGDTQYF.

This chain connects TRBV5-6 to TRBJ1-3; D is perhaps TRBD1 (6 bases). Germline CDR1 and CDR2: SGHDT and YYEEEE. Trimming took off 5 bases at V and 0 bases at J, with 9 bases between the two ends. The CDR3 covers 14 residues. CDR3 bases: TGTGCCAGCAGACGACAGGTCTCTGGAAACACCATATATTTT. It yields the protein CASRRQVSGNTIYF.

Only one count was recorded for this clone. This CDR3 is also generated by other DNA sequences in the sample. This chain links TRBV7-2 with TRBJ2-5, with 11 nucleotides matching TRBD2. J was trimmed by 1 base and V by 5 bases; bases with no gene match: 3. The V gene's germline CDR1 is SGHTA and CDR2 FQGNSA. The CDR3 loop spans 15 amino acids. The CDR3 DNA follows: TGTGCCAGCAGCCAGACTAGCGGGGCCCAAGAGACCCAGTACTTC. Protein sequence: CASSQTSGAQETQYF.

The chain combines TRBV5-1 with TRBJ2-3, with a tentative D call TRBD1 (5 bases). V was shortened by 0 bases and J by 1 base, with 15 bases between the two germline ends. Germline CDR1 is SGHRS and CDR2 is YFSETQ. The CDR3 runs 17 residues. Here the CDR3 reads CASSLVHSGAGTDTQYF. In nucleotides, the CDR3 is TGCGCCAGCAGCTTGGTACACAGTGGGGCTGGCACAGATACGCAGTATTTT.

This clone was recorded a few times. In the same sample, other DNA sequences code for this CDR3. The gene calls are TRBV6-5 and TRBJ1-1; D unresolved. The V and J ends lost 7 bases and 3 bases respectively, with 9 bases between them. Germline CDR1 MNHEY, CDR2 SVGAGI. This CDR3 spans 12 amino acids. The CDR3 region is CASTKGDTEAFF. The CDR3 DNA reads as TGTGCCAGCACCAAGGGAGACACTGAAGCTTTCTTT.

This sequence joins TRBV12-5 and TRBJ2-1, with 8 bases that match TRBD2. Germline V gene sequence: CDR1 LGHNT, CDR2 FRNRAP. The CDR3 is made up of 18 amino acids. The trim removed 0 bases at V and 6 bases at J, leaving 13 bases unmatched. The CDR3 loop reads CASGLVRLGTSISNEQFF. CDR3 coding DNA: TGTGCTAGTGGTTTGGTACGACTTGGGACTAGTATCAGCAATGAGCAGTTCTTC.

The chain employs TRBV19 and TRBJ1-6; 12 nucleotides align to TRBD1. J gave up 0 bases and V 7 bases, and 7 bases lay outside the gene matches. Germline V lookup: CDR1 LNHDA, CDR2 SQIVND (reference sequence). The CDR3 runs 18 residues. The DNA of the CDR3 is TGTGCCAGTACTTCCGGGACAGGGGGCGACTCCTATAATTCACCCCTCCACTTT. It translates to CASTSGTGGDSYNSPLHF.

V usage is TRBV19 and J usage is TRBJ2-7, with TRBD2 matching 7 bases. Germline V gives CDR1 LNHDA, CDR2 SQIVND (reference sequence). With 2 bases clipped from V and 6 bases from J, the junction kept 13 bases outside the gene matches. The CDR3 is made up of 16 amino acids. CDR3: CASSITYSGPLGEQYF. The CDR3 DNA reads TGTGCCAGTAGTATAACCTATAGCGGGCCACTGGGCGAGCAGTACTTC.

This clone appeared a few times. This rearrangement joins TRBV5-6 to TRBJ1-5; D is ambiguous. CDR3 length equals 14 residues. Germline lookup yields CDR1 SGHDT and CDR2 YYEEEE. Trimming shortened V by 3 bases and J by 0 bases, and 7 bases separated the two germline ends. The CDR3 sequence: CASSYGYSNQPQHF. The DNA for the CDR3 is TGTGCCAGCAGCTACGGGTATAGCAATCAGCCCCAGCATTTT.

The chain carries TRBV20-1 and TRBJ1-5, with TRBD1 as a possible D gene (6 bases). This CDR3 is 13 amino acids long. Germline V gene sequence: CDR1 DFQATT, CDR2 SNEGSKA (reference sequence). V gave up 3 bases and J gave up 7 bases, with 13 bases separating them. Written as DNA, the CDR3 is TGCAGTGCTAGTACAGGGACGTGGCAGCCCCAGCATTTT. Encoded protein: CSASTGTWQPQHF.

This clone has a count of ten or more. V and J are TRBV2 and TRBJ1-1; D is unclear. Germline lookup yields CDR1 SNHLY and CDR2 FYNNEI. The CDR3 runs to 16 residues. V shed 2 bases and J shed 6 bases, with 19 bases lying between them. The CDR3, as DNA: TGTGCCAGCAGTGAAACCCAGATCTCAAATGTCCCTGAAGCTTTCTTT. Protein sequence: CASSETQISNVPEAFF.

V gene TRBV5-1 combines with J gene TRBJ2-1, with D unclear. This CDR3 has 14 amino acids. Deletions cut 4 bases from V and 7 bases from J, with 15 bases between. Per germline, CDR1 SGHRS and CDR2 YFSETQ. The CDR3 bases are TGCGCCAGCAGCATTAGTGGCCGGGTAAATGAGCAGTTCTTC. It codes for CASSISGRVNEQFF.

The chain is built from TRBV7-2 and TRBJ1-2, with 9 positions matching TRBD1. V lost 8 bases to trimming and J lost 8 bases; unmatched junction nucleotides: 9. CDR1 is SGHTA, CDR2 FQGNSA, per germline. The CDR3 sequence is 13 residues long. The CDR3 spells CASAGDRDRGYTF. The CDR3 nucleotides are TGTGCCAGCGCCGGGGACAGGGATAGAGGCTACACCTTC.

This clone was found once. The chain combines TRBV11-2 with TRBJ1-1, with D perhaps TRBD1 (5 bases). This CDR3 has 17 amino acids. Germline CDR1 is SGHAT and CDR2 is FQNNGV. With 2 bases removed from V and 0 bases from J, the gap between germline ends came to 16 bases. The CDR3 is CASSLLGAGPLNTEAFF. In DNA, the CDR3 is TGTGCCAGCAGCTTACTAGGGGCAGGGCCATTGAACACTGAAGCTTTCTTT.

The chain is built from TRBV19 and TRBJ2-3; D might be TRBD1 (6 bases). The germline V gene has CDR1 LNHDA and CDR2 SQIVND (reference sequence). The V gene lost 6 bases and the J gene lost 6 bases, with 19 bases spanning the gap. The length of the CDR3 is 15 residues. The CDR3 reads CASRARGRPQDTQYF. CDR3 DNA: TGTGCCAGTAGAGCCAGGGGCAGACCTCAGGATACGCAGTATTTT.

This clone was seen only a few times. The chain couples TRBV5-4 to TRBJ2-1; TRBD2 matches 14 bases. With V trimmed by 4 bases and J by 2 bases, 5 bases remained unmatched. Germline V gene sequence: CDR1 SGHNT, CDR2 YYREEE (reference sequence). The CDR3 consists of 17 residues. CDR3 protein: CASSIGTSGRPYNEQFF. The DNA of the CDR3 is TGTGCCAGCAGCATAGGGACTAGCGGGAGACCCTACAATGAGCAGTTCTTC.

The chain has TRBV7-6 and TRBJ2-5; possible D gene TRBD1, 6 bases. The CDR3 spans 15 residues. Germline V gene sequence: CDR1 SGHVS, CDR2 FNYEAQ. The V and J ends lost 5 bases and 3 bases respectively, with 16 bases between them. CDR3: CASSPRTASKETQYF. The DNA for the CDR3 is TGTGCCAGCAGCCCCAGGACAGCCTCTAAAGAGACCCAGTACTTC.

As DNA, the CDR3 is TGCAGCGCCCACCTGGACAGGGCGAGAGAGCAGTACTTC. Translated: CSAHLDRAREQYF. The V call is TRBV29-1, the J call TRBJ2-7, with 8 bases aligning to TRBD1. J was trimmed by 7 bases and V by 7 bases; bases with no gene match: 12. The CDR3 spans 13 residues. Germline V lookup: CDR1 SQVTM, CDR2 ANQGSEA.

Comment on this clone: A junction boundary mismatches the germline segment, possibly from a read error. The rearrangement links TRBV7-2 to TRBJ2-1; a weak D match, TRBD1 (5 bases). The CDR3 loop spans 12 amino acids. Germline lookup yields CDR1 SGHTA and CDR2 FQGNSA. The CDR3, as DNA: TGTGCCAGCAGCTTAAGCAAGGGGATTTTAGTCTTC. This gives the protein CASSLSKGILVF.

This rearrangement joins TRBV5-1 to TRBJ2-3, with 11 nucleotides matching TRBD2. The CDR3 sequence is 15 residues long. Losses at the gene ends were 5 bases for V and 1 base for J; bases not matched to a gene: 3. Germline V lookup: CDR1 SGHRS, CDR2 YFSETQ. The CDR3 DNA follows: TGCGCCAGCAGAACACTAGCGGGGGGCACAGATACGCAGTATTTT. Protein sequence: CASRTLAGGTDTQYF.